This T cell receptor (beta chain) was identified during a study of blood T cell repertoires in COVID-19. Authors' processing steps: Estimated nucleated cell counts came from reference gene primer amplification. Here immunoSEQ multiplex PCR was the method, and the copy in TCRdb shows in-frame clones only, minus some. That table is the source of V, J and clone size, and D and trimming were worked out from the DNA. The sample records about 33,000 clones, 85% to 90% being singletons. The clonotype was recovered from a human donor in a cohort sampled during active COVID-19. The specimen sequenced was peripheral blood.

The CDR3 here is CASSLAVTGAGNSPLHF. The CDR3 DNA sequence: TGTGCCAGCAGCTTGGCCGTCACAGGGGCAGGCAATTCACCCCTCCACTTT. This sequence joins TRBV5-5 and TRBJ1-6, with 7 nucleotides matching TRBD1. The V segment lost 0 bases and the J segment 7 bases; nucleotides outside the gene matches: 10. Looked up from germline, CDR1 is SGHKS and CDR2 is YYEKEE (reference sequence). CDR3 length: 17 amino acids. Together with reference TRBV5-5 and TRBJ1-6, the CDR3 gives the full variable domain: DAGVTQSPTHLIKTRGQQVTLRCSPISGHKSVSWYQQVLGQGPQFIFQYYEKEERGRGNFPDRFSARQFPNYSSELNVNALLLGDSALYLCASSLAVTGAGNSPLHFGNGTRLTVT.